Included here is one T cell receptor beta chain sequence, with context. The data belong to a study of cytotoxic CD8 clonotypes in ibrutinib-treated CLL. Across the study: Included were 11 relapsed/refractory and about 15 treatment-naive patients, of whom approximately 17 were IGHV unmutated.

V gave up 3 bases and J gave up 0 bases, with 10 bases separating them. CDR3 length: 14 residues. Looked up from germline, CDR1 is SQVTM and CDR2 is ANQGSEA. Sequencing was performed with immunoSEQ multiplex PCR; in TCRdb, only in-frame clones are kept and a portion is missing. This table holds 100,000 to 150,000 clones, 70% to 90% found once. This TCR was recovered from a human donor with chronic lymphocytic leukemia. Sequences were derived from PBMCs, sampled after 24 months of ibrutinib treatment. The V and J genes are TRBV29-1 and TRBJ2-3; the D is unclear. In DNA, the CDR3 is TGCAGCGTTGAGGGTAAGGACAGCACAGATACGCAGTATTTT. It codes for CSVEGKDSTDTQYF.